One and the same sample provided the 26 T cell receptor beta chains below, sequenced in a study of early T cells in non-severe SARS-CoV-2 infection. TCRdb independently ran MiXCR on the 5' RACE reads; one entry per CDR3 protein. The sample has 60,000 or so distinct CDR3 sequences, over 10% seen once. The sequenced sample was whole blood, obtained at baseline. The origin of the receptors is an adult who was a healthcare worker with PCR-confirmed SARS-CoV-2 infection or an uninfected control (not recorded which).

To note about this clonotype: It is unclear where the CDR3 begins or ends on the DNA, so no DNA is shown, and the CDR3 is as TCRdb lists it. The chain employs TRBV7-5 and TRBJ2-7; TRBD2, the table's D call, lacks a check against the DNA. TRBV7-5 is a pseudogene. The CDR3 region is 17 residues in length, termini included. The CDR3 loop is CISVPEAQEGTAYEQYF.

This clonotype was counted a few times. The chain uses TRBV19 and TRBJ2-7, with 9 bases matching TRBD1. The CDR3 spans 14 residues. The V segment lost 4 bases and the J segment 5 bases; nucleotides outside the gene matches: 6. Looked up from germline, CDR1 is LNHDA and CDR2 is SQIVND (reference sequence). CDR3 sequence: CASSKRDRVNEQYF. The CDR3 nucleotides read TGTGCCAGTAGTAAGCGGGACAGGGTCAACGAGCAGTACTTC.

In its sample, this clonotype was seen many times. V gene TRBV4-3 combines with J gene TRBJ1-1; D is unresolved. The germline V gene has CDR1 LGHNA and CDR2 YSLEER. V lost 0 bases, J lost 3 bases, and 14 bases lay in between. The CDR3 covers 16 residues. The CDR3: CASSQEPYDRDTEAFF. The DNA of the CDR3 is TGCGCCAGCAGCCAAGAACCCTATGACCGGGACACTGAAGCTTTCTTT.

This chain joins TRBV10-3 and TRBJ2-5, with D perhaps TRBD1 (5 bases). The CDR3 has 14 amino acids. Germline CDR1 is ENHRY and CDR2 is SYGVKD. Trimming removed 3 bases at V and 2 bases at J, with 10 bases between. Here the CDR3 DNA reads TGTGCCATCAGTGACTCAGGGTTTCAAGAGACCCAGTACTTC. As protein: CAISDSGFQETQYF.

The chain links TRBV28 to TRBJ1-3; D call uncertain. Germline CDR1 and CDR2: MDHEN and SYDVKM. The CDR3 runs to 13 residues. With 6 bases removed from V and 6 bases from J, the gap between germline ends came to 12 bases. CDR3 amino acids: CASSRKGVNTIYF. For the CDR3, the DNA is TGTGCCAGCAGCAGAAAGGGAGTAAACACCATATATTTT.

This chain links TRBV5-4 with TRBJ2-1, with 13 bases matching TRBD2. Trimming at V came to 4 bases and at J to 4 bases, leaving 5 bases not matched to a gene. Germline V gives CDR1 SGHNT, CDR2 YYREEE (reference sequence). The CDR3 totals 16 residues. CDR3 sequence: CASSTGLAGEYNEQFF. Here the CDR3 DNA reads TGTGCCAGCAGCACCGGACTAGCGGGAGAGTACAATGAGCAGTTCTTC.

This clonotype showed up just a few times. The chain links TRBV11-2 to TRBJ2-1; 8 bases map to TRBD1. The CDR3 has 16 residues. Germline CDR1 reads SGHAT; CDR2 reads FQNNGV. The J segment lost 7 bases and the V segment lost 5 bases, leaving 13 bases of the junction unmatched. The CDR3 protein is CASSPPGTGGVNEQFF. The CDR3 DNA reads TGTGCCAGCAGCCCCCCCGGGACAGGTGGAGTAAATGAGCAGTTCTTC.

This clonotype was observed a few times. This chain joins TRBV15 and TRBJ2-3; D ambiguous. The V end lost 0 bases, the J end lost 6 bases, and 10 bases lay between the germline ends. The CDR3 extends over 14 amino acids. In germline, CDR1 is LNHNV, CDR2 YYDKDF (reference sequence). CDR3 region: CATSRDASKDTQYF. The CDR3 DNA follows: TGTGCCACCAGCAGAGATGCGTCGAAGGATACGCAGTATTTT.

This clonotype was counted between two and nine times. The V and J genes are TRBV28 and TRBJ2-7, with D tentatively TRBD1 (6 bases). V was cut by 3 bases and J by 2 bases, with 14 bases left in between. The V gene's germline CDR1 is MDHEN and CDR2 SYDVKM. This CDR3 spans 15 amino acids. CDR3 sequence: CASSFGHRDAYEQYF. CDR3 coding DNA: TGTGCCAGCAGTTTCGGTCACAGGGACGCCTACGAGCAGTACTTC.

Comment on this clonotype: No conserved phenylalanine or tryptophan ends this CDR3, so it is likely a read error. The V call is TRBV5-5, the J call TRBJ2-5, with D tentatively TRBD2 (5 bases). The ends were cut back, 0 bases at V and 3 bases at J, with 9 bases in the middle. Germline CDR1 SGHKS, CDR2 YYEKEE (reference sequence). The CDR3 sequence is 14 residues long. The CDR3 region is CASSLVALEETQYL. The CDR3 DNA is TGTGCCAGCAGCTTGGTAGCGCTAGAAGAGACCCAGTACCTC.

The CDR3: CASSLSFEGRDTQYF. In DNA form, the CDR3 reads TGTGCCAGCAGCTTATCGTTCGAGGGGCGAGATACGCAGTATTTT. The chain is built from TRBV13 and TRBJ2-3; D may be TRBD1 or TRBD2 (5 bases each). The CDR3 has 15 residues. CDR1 is PRHDT, CDR2 FYEKMQ, per germline (reference sequence). V lost 2 bases, J lost 5 bases, and 14 bases lay in between.

Only a few counts were recorded for this clonotype. V usage is TRBV18 and J usage is TRBJ1-4; maybe TRBD1 (6 bases). The CDR3 covers 15 residues. The ends were cut back, 6 bases at V and 8 bases at J, with 19 bases in the middle. Germline-derived CDR1 and CDR2 are KGHSH and LQKENI. CDR3 sequence: CASSQRQPGAEKLFF. The CDR3 DNA follows: TGTGCCAGCTCTCAACGACAACCGGGGGCCGAAAAACTGTTTTTT.

This clonotype was seen a single time. This chain links TRBV20-1 with TRBJ1-1; a possible D gene is TRBD1 (6 bases). Germline V gives CDR1 DFQATT, CDR2 SNEGSKA (reference sequence). This CDR3 is 14 amino acids long. The V and J ends lost 3 bases and 0 bases respectively, with 11 bases between them. Here the CDR3 DNA reads TGCAGTGCTAGGAGCGGACAGATGAACACTGAAGCTTTCTTT. The encoded protein is CSARSGQMNTEAFF.

Comment on this clonotype: Germline is not matched at one junction end, which may reflect a read error. The genes are TRBV14 and TRBJ2-2; D call uncertain. CDR3 length: 13 amino acids. CDR1 is SGHDN and CDR2 is FVKESK in the germline V gene. For the CDR3, the DNA is TGCGCCAGCAGCCAATATTTGACCGGGGAGCTGTTTTTT. Protein: CASSQYLTGELFF.

This clonotype came up a few times. V is TRBV19 and J is TRBJ1-5; D perhaps matches TRBD1 (5 bases). This CDR3 has 16 residues. CDR1 is LNHDA, CDR2 SQIVND, per germline (reference sequence). V lost 7 bases and J 11 bases, leaving 27 bases between the germline ends. The CDR3 region has the DNA TGTGCCAGTACCTTACAACTCGGGACTCTCCAAGGGGCCCAGCATTTT. The encoded protein is CASTLQLGTLQGAQHF. The entire variable domain, with the rest obtained from reference TRBV19 and TRBJ1-5, is as follows: DGGITQSPKYLFRKEGQNVTLSCEQNLNHDAMYWYRQDPGQGLRLIYYSQIVNDFQKGDIAEGYSVSREKKESFPLTVTSAQKNPTAFYLCASTLQLGTLQGAQHFGDGTRLSIL.

The V gene is TRBV10-1, the J gene TRBJ2-2, with D possibly being TRBD2 (5 bases). The length of the CDR3 is 15 residues. V was clipped by 2 bases and J by 4 bases, with 11 bases between them. The V gene's germline CDR1 is WNHNN and CDR2 SYGVQD (reference sequence). The CDR3 bases are TGCGCCAGCAGTGAGAAGAGGGCGCTCACCGGGGAGCTGTTTTTT. It encodes CASSEKRALTGELFF.

This clonotype came up many times. This chain links TRBV20-1 with TRBJ1-5; D gene unclear. CDR3 size: 14 residues. Trimming removed 0 bases at V and 2 bases at J, with 8 bases between. Looked up from germline, CDR1 is DFQATT and CDR2 is SNEGSKA (reference sequence). CDR3: CSAREGSGNQPQHF. Here the CDR3 DNA reads TGCAGTGCTAGAGAAGGAAGTGGCAATCAGCCCCAGCATTTT.

This rearrangement joins TRBV12-3 or TRBV12-4 to TRBJ2-1, with a possible D match to TRBD2 (5 bases). Trimming took 6 bases from V and 7 from J, leaving 19 bases between them. The CDR3 runs 15 residues. This chain's CDR3 is CASRSSESRWNEQFF. In DNA, the CDR3 is TGTGCCAGCAGGAGTAGCGAGAGCCGTTGGAATGAGCAGTTCTTC.

This clonotype was counted between two and nine times. This chain joins TRBV5-1 and TRBJ1-1; TRBD1 matches at 7 bases. From germline, CDR1 is SGHRS and CDR2 YFSETQ. The CDR3 has 14 amino acids. V was clipped by 0 bases and J by 2 bases; unmatched bases: 1. CDR3 in amino acids: CASSLGDSNTEAFF. As DNA, the CDR3 is TGCGCCAGCAGCTTGGGGGACAGCAACACTGAAGCTTTCTTT.

In its sample, this clonotype was seen many times. V gene TRBV27 combines with J gene TRBJ1-1, with a tentative D call TRBD1 (5 bases). The germline gives CDR1 MNHEY, CDR2 SMNVEV (reference sequence). V lost 7 bases, J lost 4 bases, and 13 bases lay in between. The CDR3 is 13 amino acids. As DNA, the CDR3 is TGTGCCAGCACCAGGGACGATGGCACTGAAGCTTTCTTT. Translation gives CASTRDDGTEAFF.

This clonotype was seen ten or more times. The V gene is TRBV28, the J gene TRBJ1-4; 7 bases match TRBD1. Trimming took 2 bases from V and 9 from J; bases not matched to a gene: 9. Germline V gives CDR1 MDHEN, CDR2 SYDVKM. This CDR3 is built from 15 residues. The CDR3 spells CASSLIDRVSKKLFF. The DNA for the CDR3 is TGTGCCAGCAGTTTAATAGACAGGGTATCGAAAAAACTGTTTTTT.

This chain connects TRBV13 to TRBJ2-1; D may be TRBD2 (5 bases). V was cut by 4 bases and J by 0 bases, with 22 bases left in between. The germline CDR1 and CDR2 sequences are PRHDT and FYEKMQ (reference sequence). The CDR3 has 19 residues. As DNA, the CDR3 is TGTGCCAGCAGCTATCGGCCGGGGTCATACCCAAGCTCCTACAATGAGCAGTTCTTC. Translated: CASSYRPGSYPSSYNEQFF.

This clonotype was detected many times. The rearrangement uses TRBV2 and TRBJ2-1; 9 bases are a match to TRBD2. Germline V lookup: CDR1 SNHLY, CDR2 FYNNEI. V trimming: 5 bases; J trimming: 7 bases; junction bases outside the gene matches: 9. The CDR3 is made up of 15 amino acids. CDR3 sequence (DNA): TGTGCCAGCAGTCCGGGACTAGCAGTCTGGAATGAGCAGTTCTTC. Protein: CASSPGLAVWNEQFF.

The chain links TRBV3-1 to TRBJ2-3, with 8 bases identical to TRBD1. The J segment lost 2 bases and the V segment lost 4 bases, leaving 5 bases of the junction unmatched. Germline V gives CDR1 LGHDT, CDR2 YNNKEL (reference sequence). This CDR3 comprises 15 residues. The CDR3 region has the DNA TGTGCCAGCAGCCCACGGGACAGGCTCACAGATACGCAGTATTTT. Protein product: CASSPRDRLTDTQYF.

The chain carries TRBV12-3 or TRBV12-4 and TRBJ2-3; 12 bases map to TRBD2. The CDR3 contains 16 residues. Trimming at V came to 6 bases and at J to 2 bases, leaving 6 bases not matched to a gene. The DNA for the CDR3 is TGTGCCAGCAGCATCAGACTAGCGGGAGACACAGATACGCAGTATTTT. It specifies CASSIRLAGDTDTQYF.

This clonotype was picked up a small number of times. The chain is built from TRBV20-1 and TRBJ2-5; D not resolved. The CDR3 is 13 amino acids. Germline V gene data show CDR1 as DFQATT and CDR2 as SNEGSKA (reference sequence). CDR3 sequence reads: CSAGFAGEETQYF. DNA of the CDR3: TGCAGCGCCGGTTTTGCTGGGGAAGAGACCCAGTACTTC.